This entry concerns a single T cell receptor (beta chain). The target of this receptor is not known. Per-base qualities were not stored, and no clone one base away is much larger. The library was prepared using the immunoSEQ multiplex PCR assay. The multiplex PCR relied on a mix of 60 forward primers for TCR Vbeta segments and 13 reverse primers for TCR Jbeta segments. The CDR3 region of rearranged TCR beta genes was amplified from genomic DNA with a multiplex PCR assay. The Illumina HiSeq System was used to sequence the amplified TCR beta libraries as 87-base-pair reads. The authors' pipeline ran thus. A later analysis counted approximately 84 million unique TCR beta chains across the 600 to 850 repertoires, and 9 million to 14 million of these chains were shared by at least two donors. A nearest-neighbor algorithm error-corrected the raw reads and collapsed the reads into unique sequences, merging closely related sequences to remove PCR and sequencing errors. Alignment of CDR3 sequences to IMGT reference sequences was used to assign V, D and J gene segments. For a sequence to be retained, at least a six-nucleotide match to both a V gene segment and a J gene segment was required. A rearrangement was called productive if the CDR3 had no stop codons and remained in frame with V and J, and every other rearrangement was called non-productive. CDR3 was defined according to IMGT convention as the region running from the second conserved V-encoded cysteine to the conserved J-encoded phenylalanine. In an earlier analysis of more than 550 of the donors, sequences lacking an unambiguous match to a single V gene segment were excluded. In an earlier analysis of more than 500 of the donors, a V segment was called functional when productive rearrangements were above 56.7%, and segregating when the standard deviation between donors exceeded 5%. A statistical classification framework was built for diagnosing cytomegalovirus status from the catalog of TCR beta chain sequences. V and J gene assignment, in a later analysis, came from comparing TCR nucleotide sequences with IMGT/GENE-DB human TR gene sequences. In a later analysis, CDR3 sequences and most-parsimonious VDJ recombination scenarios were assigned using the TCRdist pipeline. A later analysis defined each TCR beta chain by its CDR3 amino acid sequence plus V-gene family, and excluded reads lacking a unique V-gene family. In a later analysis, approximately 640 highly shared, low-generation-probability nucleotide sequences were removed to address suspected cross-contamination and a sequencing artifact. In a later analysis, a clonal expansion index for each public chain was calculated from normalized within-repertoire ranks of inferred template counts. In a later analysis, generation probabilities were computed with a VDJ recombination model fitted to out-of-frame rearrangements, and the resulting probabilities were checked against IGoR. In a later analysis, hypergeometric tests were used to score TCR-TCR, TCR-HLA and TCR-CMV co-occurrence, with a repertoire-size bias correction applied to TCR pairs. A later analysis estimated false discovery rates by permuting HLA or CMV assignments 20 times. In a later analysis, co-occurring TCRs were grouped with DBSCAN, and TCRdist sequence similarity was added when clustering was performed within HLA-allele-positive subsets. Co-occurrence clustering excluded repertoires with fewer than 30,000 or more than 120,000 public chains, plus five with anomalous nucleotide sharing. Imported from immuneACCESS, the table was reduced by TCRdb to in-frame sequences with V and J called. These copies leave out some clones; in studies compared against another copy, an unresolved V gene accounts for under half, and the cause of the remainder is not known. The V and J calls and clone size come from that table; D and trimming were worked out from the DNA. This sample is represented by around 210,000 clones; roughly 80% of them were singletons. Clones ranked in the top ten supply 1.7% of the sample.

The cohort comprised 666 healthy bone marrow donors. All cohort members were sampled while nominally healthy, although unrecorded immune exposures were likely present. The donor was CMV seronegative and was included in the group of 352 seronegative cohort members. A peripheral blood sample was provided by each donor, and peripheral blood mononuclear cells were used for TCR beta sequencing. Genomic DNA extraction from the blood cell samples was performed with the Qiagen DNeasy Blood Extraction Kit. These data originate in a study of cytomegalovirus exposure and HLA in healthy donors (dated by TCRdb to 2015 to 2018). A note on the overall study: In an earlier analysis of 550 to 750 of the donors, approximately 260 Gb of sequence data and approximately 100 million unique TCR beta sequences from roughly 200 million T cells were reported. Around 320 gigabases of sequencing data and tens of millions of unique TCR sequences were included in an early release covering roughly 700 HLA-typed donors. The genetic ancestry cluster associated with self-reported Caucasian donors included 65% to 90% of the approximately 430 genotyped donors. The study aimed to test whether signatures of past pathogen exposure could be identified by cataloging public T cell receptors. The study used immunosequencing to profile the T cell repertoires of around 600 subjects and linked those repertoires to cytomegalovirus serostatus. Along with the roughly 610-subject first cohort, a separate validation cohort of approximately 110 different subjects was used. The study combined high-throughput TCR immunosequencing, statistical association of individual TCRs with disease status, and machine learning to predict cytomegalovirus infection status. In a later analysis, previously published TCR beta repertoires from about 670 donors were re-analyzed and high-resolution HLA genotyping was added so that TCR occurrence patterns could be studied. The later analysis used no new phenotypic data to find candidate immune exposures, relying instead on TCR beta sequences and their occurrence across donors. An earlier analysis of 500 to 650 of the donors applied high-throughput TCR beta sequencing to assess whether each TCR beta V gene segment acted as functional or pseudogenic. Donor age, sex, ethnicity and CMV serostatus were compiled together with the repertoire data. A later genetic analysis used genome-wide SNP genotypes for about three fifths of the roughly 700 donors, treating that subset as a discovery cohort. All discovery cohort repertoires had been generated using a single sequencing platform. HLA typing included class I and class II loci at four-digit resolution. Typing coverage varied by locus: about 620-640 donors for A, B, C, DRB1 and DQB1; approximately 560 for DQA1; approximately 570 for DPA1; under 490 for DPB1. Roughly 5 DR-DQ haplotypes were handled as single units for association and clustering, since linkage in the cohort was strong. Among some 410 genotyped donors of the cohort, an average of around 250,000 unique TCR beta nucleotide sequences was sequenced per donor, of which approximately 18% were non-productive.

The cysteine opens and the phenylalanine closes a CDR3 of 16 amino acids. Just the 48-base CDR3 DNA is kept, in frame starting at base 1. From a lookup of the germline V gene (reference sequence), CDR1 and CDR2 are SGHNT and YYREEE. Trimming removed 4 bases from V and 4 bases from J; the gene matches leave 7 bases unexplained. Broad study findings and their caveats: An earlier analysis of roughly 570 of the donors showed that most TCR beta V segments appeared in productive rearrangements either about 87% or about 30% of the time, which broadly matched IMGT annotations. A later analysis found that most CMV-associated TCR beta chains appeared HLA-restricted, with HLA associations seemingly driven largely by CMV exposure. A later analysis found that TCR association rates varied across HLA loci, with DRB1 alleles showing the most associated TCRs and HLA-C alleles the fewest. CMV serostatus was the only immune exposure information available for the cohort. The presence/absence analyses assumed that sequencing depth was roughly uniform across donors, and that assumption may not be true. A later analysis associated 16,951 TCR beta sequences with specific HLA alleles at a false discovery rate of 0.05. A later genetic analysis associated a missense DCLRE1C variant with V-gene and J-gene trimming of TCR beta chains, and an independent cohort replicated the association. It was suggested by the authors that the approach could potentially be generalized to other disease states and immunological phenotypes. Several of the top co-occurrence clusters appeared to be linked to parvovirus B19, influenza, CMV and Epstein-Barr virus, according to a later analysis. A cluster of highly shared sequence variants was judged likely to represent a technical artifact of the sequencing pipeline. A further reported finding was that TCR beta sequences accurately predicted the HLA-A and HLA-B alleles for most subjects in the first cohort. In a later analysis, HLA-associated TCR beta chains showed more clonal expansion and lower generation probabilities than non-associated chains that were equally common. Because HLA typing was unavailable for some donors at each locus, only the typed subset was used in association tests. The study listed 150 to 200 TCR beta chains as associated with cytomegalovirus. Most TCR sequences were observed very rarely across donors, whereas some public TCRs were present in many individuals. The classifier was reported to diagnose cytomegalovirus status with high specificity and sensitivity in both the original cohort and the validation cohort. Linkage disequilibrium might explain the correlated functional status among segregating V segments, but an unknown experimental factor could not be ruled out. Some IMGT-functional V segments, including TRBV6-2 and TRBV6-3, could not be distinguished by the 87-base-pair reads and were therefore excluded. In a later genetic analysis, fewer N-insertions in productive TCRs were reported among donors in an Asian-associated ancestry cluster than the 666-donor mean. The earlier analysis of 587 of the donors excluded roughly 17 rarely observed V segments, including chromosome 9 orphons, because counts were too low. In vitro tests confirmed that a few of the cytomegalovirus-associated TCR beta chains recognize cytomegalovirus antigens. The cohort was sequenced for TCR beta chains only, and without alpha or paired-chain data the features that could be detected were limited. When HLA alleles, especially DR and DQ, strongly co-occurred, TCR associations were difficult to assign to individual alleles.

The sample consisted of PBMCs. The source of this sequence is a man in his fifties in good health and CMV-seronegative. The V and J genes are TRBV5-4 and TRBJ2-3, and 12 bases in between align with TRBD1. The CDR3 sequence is CASSPGGTGGADTQYF. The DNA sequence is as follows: TGTGCCAGCAGCCCAGGGGGGACAGGGGGCGCAGATACGCAGTATTTT. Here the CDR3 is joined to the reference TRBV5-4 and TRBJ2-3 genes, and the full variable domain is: ETGVTQSPTHLIKTRGQQVTLRCSSQSGHNTVSWYQQALGQGPQFIFQYYREEENGRGNFPPRFSGLQFPNYSSELNVNALELDDSALYLCASSPGGTGGADTQYFGPGTRLTVL.